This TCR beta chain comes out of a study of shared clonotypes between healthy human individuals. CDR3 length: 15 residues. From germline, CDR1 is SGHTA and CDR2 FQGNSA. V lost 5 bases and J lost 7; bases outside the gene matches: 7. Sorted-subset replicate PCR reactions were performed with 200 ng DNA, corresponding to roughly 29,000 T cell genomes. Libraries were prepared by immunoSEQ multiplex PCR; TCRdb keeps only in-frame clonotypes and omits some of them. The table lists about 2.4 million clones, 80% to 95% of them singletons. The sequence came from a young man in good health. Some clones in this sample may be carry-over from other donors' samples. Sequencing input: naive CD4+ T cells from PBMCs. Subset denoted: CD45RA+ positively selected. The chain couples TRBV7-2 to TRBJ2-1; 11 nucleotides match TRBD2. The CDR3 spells CASSRTSGSPNEQFF. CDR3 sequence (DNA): TGTGCCAGCAGCCGCACTAGCGGGAGTCCTAATGAGCAGTTCTTC.